The 13 T cell receptor beta chains in this list originate from one sample, sequenced in a study of blood T cells in healthy people across ages. Through a sample-barcoded 5' primer and a J-beta primer mix, a second PCR was run for roughly 6 to 12 cycles. TCRdb used MiXCR to reprocess the 5' RACE reads, holding one entry per CDR3 protein. The data show fewer than 800,000 distinct CDR3 sequences, roughly 50% seen once. Sample: blood. These TCRs come from a woman in her sixties or seventies in good health.

This clonotype was counted between two and nine times. This sequence joins TRBV20-1 and TRBJ2-7; a possible D gene is TRBD2 (5 bases). Germline V gives CDR1 DFQATT, CDR2 SNEGSKA (reference sequence). V was shortened by 2 bases and J by 10 bases, with 9 bases between the two germline ends. The CDR3 totals 10 residues. The CDR3 DNA follows: TGCAGTGCTAGACCAGAGGGACAGTACTTC. Its translation is CSARPEGQYF.

The genes are TRBV6-2 or TRBV6-3 and TRBJ2-1; D remains unclear. The CDR3 loop spans 13 amino acids. Per germline, CDR1 MNHEY and CDR2 SVGEGT. Trimming removed 5 bases at V and 3 bases at J, with 8 bases between. As DNA, the CDR3 is TGTGCCAGCAGTGAGTCCAACTACAATGAGCAGTTCTTC. It yields the protein CASSESNYNEQFF.

The chain combines TRBV12-3 or TRBV12-4 with TRBJ2-5, with 9 nucleotides matching TRBD1. The CDR3 has 15 amino acids. V was pared by 4 bases and J by 5 bases, with 8 bases of the junction left unmatched. In DNA form, the CDR3 reads TGTGCCAGCAGTTCAGCAAGACAGGGGGGGGAGACCCAGTACTTC. Translating gives CASSSARQGGETQYF.

The chain carries TRBV4-1 and TRBJ1-2; TRBD1 is a possible D gene (5 bases). CDR1 MGHRA and CDR2 YSYEKL come from the germline V gene. This CDR3 contains 15 residues. The V end was cut by 1 base, the J end by 8 bases, with 17 bases between. The CDR3 here is CASSQAGTGKEGYTF. CDR3 DNA: TGCGCCAGCAGCCAAGCCGGGACGGGAAAAGAAGGCTACACCTTC.

This clonotype was seen repeatedly, ten times or more. The chain combines TRBV20-1 with TRBJ1-2, with D hard to call. Germline assignment: CDR1 DFQATT and CDR2 SNEGSKA (reference sequence). V lost 1 base to trimming and J lost 3 bases, with 18 bases between them. This CDR3 spans 16 amino acids. The DNA of the CDR3 is TGCAGTGCTAGAGGCGCAGGCGGCTCCGCCGACTATGGCTACACCTTC. Its translation is CSARGAGGSADYGYTF.

This clonotype was observed a single time. The chain is built from TRBV20-1 and TRBJ2-1; 9 bases fit TRBD2. The CDR3 loop spans 18 amino acids. J was trimmed by 2 bases and V by 1 base; bases with no gene match: 12. From germline, CDR1 is DFQATT and CDR2 SNEGSKA (reference sequence). CDR3 loop: CSARAVGSGRFPYNEQFF. In DNA, the CDR3 is TGCAGTGCTAGAGCGGTAGGGAGCGGGAGGTTCCCCTACAATGAGCAGTTCTTC.

In this sample, this clonotype turned up many times. The chain recombines TRBV29-1 with TRBJ2-3, with a tentative D call TRBD1 (6 bases). Trimming pared 4 bases from V and 0 bases from J, leaving 11 bases between. The V gene's germline CDR1 is SQVTM and CDR2 ANQGSEA. The CDR3 extends over 14 amino acids. The CDR3 loop is CSVVAGVSTDTQYF. In DNA, the CDR3 is TGCAGCGTTGTGGCAGGGGTAAGCACAGATACGCAGTATTTT.

V is TRBV4-3 and J is TRBJ2-1; D is uncertain. The germline gives CDR1 LGHNA, CDR2 YSLEER. The CDR3 has 14 amino acids. V dropped 1 base and J dropped 8 bases, with 12 bases sitting between them. CDR3 protein: CASSQGWGRDEQFF. The CDR3 coding sequence is TGCGCCAGCAGCCAAGGTTGGGGAAGGGATGAGCAGTTCTTC.

The V call is TRBV15, the J call TRBJ2-1; D uncertain. Germline CDR1 is LNHNV and CDR2 is YYDKDF (reference sequence). Between the trimmed V and J ends, which lost 4 bases and 0 bases, there was a span of 7 bases. There are 14 residues in the CDR3. The CDR3, as DNA: TGTGCCACCAGCACCCGGAGCTCCTACAATGAGCAGTTCTTC. The encoded protein is CATSTRSSYNEQFF.

The V gene is TRBV3-1, the J gene TRBJ1-2; D gene unclear. CDR1 is LGHDT, CDR2 YNNKEL, per germline (reference sequence). Trimming cost V 0 bases and J 4 bases, with 6 bases left between them. CDR3 length equals 13 residues. The CDR3 reads CASSQDWGYGYTF. The CDR3 bases are TGTGCCAGCAGCCAAGATTGGGGCTATGGCTACACCTTC.

The chain combines TRBV5-1 with TRBJ2-5; tentative D call: TRBD1 (5 bases). V lost 4 bases and J 5 bases, leaving 15 bases between the germline ends. The CDR3 extends over 14 amino acids. CDR1 and CDR2 (germline): SGHRS, YFSETQ. CDR3 amino acids: CASSNPTGSETQYF. The CDR3 DNA reads TGCGCCAGCAGCAACCCAACAGGTTCGGAGACCCAGTACTTC.

This clonotype showed up just once. V is TRBV2 and J is TRBJ2-7; no clear D gene. This CDR3 contains 14 residues. CDR1 is SNHLY, CDR2 FYNNEI, per germline. V was trimmed by 4 bases and J by 3 bases, leaving 13 bases between them. The CDR3, as DNA: TGTGCCAGCAGTGGGAGTATCTTCCTCTACGAGCAGTACTTC. The encoded protein is CASSGSIFLYEQYF.

The gene calls are TRBV5-5 and TRBJ2-7; D possibly corresponds to TRBD1 (6 bases). The V end lost 2 bases, the J end lost 4 bases, and 16 bases lay between the germline ends. CDR3 length: 15 amino acids. Germline CDR1 reads SGHKS; CDR2 reads YYEKEE (reference sequence). CDR3 sequence (DNA): TGTGCCAGCAGCTTTGGGCCTCGGACAGTTTACGAGCAGTACTTC. This encodes CASSFGPRTVYEQYF.